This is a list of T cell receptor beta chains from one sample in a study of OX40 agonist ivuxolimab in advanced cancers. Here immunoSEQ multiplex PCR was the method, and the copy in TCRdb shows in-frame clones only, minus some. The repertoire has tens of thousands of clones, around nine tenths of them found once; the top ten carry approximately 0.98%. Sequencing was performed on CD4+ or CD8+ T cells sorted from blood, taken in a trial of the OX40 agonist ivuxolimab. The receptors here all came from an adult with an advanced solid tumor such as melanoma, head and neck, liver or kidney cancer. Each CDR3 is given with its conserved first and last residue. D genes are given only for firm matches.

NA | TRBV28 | CASSLSKREVRNEQFF
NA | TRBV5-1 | CASTGTDNTGELFF
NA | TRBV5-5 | CASRWGSSYNEQFF
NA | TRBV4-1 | CASSLQQGGAWGTDTQYF
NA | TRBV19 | CASSLQGSHNEQFF
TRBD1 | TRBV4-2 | CASSLGTADSGNTIYF
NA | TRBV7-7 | CASSSLVWETQYF
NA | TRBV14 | CASSSKPGAYNEQFF
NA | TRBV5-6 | CASSLPGRDHQETQYF
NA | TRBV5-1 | CASSLRDGYEQYF
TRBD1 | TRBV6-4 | CASSLTGSRQETQYF
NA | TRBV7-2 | CASSSQMNYGYTF
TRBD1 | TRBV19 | CASKRSGQGSGEQYF
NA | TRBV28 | CASSLRGAKTYYGYTF
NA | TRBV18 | CASSDSYSNQPQHF
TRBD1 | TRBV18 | CASSPALGGGPEAFF